This TCR beta chain was recovered during a study of T cell changes during pregnancy in multiple sclerosis. Assay: immunoSEQ multiplex PCR; the TCRdb copy retains only in-frame clones and omits some. The data show roughly 30,000 clones, approximately 90% seen once. The CDR3 sequence is 16 residues long. V was clipped by 4 bases and J by 1 base; unmatched bases: 6. CDR1 SEHNR and CDR2 FQNEAQ come from the germline V gene (reference sequence). Sequences were derived from CD8+ T cells from peripheral blood mononuclear cells, sampled in the first trimester of pregnancy. The rearrangement links TRBV7-9 to TRBJ2-7, with 11 bases fitting TRBD2. The TCR originated in a female donor with multiple sclerosis, enrolled in a pregnancy study. This chain's CDR3 is CASSSSRTSGSYEQYF. The CDR3 region has the DNA TGTGCCAGCAGCTCTAGTCGGACTAGCGGGTCCTACGAGCAGTACTTC.